The 28 T cell receptor beta chains below all came from one sample that was sequenced in a study of blood T cells in healthy people across ages. Through a sample-barcoded 5' primer and a J-beta primer mix, a second PCR was run for 7 to 11 cycles. MiXCR was run by TCRdb on the 5' RACE reads, yielding one entry per CDR3 protein. The sample has over a million distinct CDR3 sequences; under 55% are singletons. The specimen was blood. These TCRs come from a woman aged 60 to 75 in good health.

The V and J genes are TRBV12-3 or TRBV12-4 and TRBJ2-3; a possible D gene is TRBD2 (5 bases). V was clipped by 6 bases and J by 4 bases, with 8 bases between them. CDR3 length: 12 amino acids. The DNA of the CDR3 is TGTGCCAGCAGAGTACTAGCAGATACGCAGTATTTT. Its protein is CASRVLADTQYF.

The CDR3 region has the DNA TGTGCCAGCAGCCCCTTGGACAGGGGGCAAGATACGCAGTATTTT. It codes for CASSPLDRGQDTQYF. The chain employs TRBV7-6 and TRBJ2-3, with 11 bases that match TRBD1. This CDR3 is built from 15 residues. Germline lookup yields CDR1 SGHVS and CDR2 FNYEAQ. The trim removed 5 bases at V and 5 bases at J, leaving 6 bases unmatched.

The chain uses TRBV6-2 or TRBV6-3 and TRBJ2-7, with 7 positions matching TRBD2. CDR1 is MNHEY and CDR2 is SVGEGT in the germline V gene. V dropped 1 base and J dropped 2; count of bases not matched to a gene: 8. This CDR3 is 16 amino acids long. CDR3 protein: CASSYFFREEPYEQYF. In DNA form, the CDR3 reads TGTGCCAGCAGTTACTTTTTCCGGGAGGAACCCTACGAGCAGTACTTC.

The CDR3 coding sequence is TGTGCCAGCAGCCAAGAGTCTCGGGCCCCGCGGGAGGCCTCCTACGAGCAGTACTTC. It yields the protein CASSQESRAPREASYEQYF. The chain joins TRBV4-2 to TRBJ2-7; 8 bases match TRBD2. Per germline, CDR1 LGHNA and CDR2 YNFKEQ. V dropped 0 bases and J dropped 0; count of bases not matched to a gene: 13. The CDR3 has 19 amino acids.

The CDR3 reads CASSQRLGLSEQYF. CDR3 nucleotides: TGTGCCAGCAGCCAGAGGCTAGGACTATCCGAGCAGTACTTC. V and J are TRBV7-2 and TRBJ2-4; possibly TRBD2 for D (6 bases). The J call is doubtful: the DNA matches TRBJ2-7 better. This CDR3 is built from 14 residues. In germline, CDR1 is SGHTA, CDR2 FQGNSA.

This clonotype was recorded once. The chain recombines TRBV27 with TRBJ2-2; D not certain. The CDR3 loop spans 15 amino acids. Germline V gene lookup returns CDR1 MNHEY and CDR2 SMNVEV (reference sequence). Trimming took 0 bases from V and 8 from J, leaving 13 bases between them. CDR3 sequence reads: CASSLSVGAWGELFF. The CDR3 nucleotides read TGTGCCAGCAGTTTATCCGTGGGCGCGTGGGGGGAGCTGTTTTTT.

This chain uses TRBV5-6 with TRBJ2-5; 8 bases map to TRBD2. After removal of 4 bases from V and 2 bases from J, the junction contained 10 bases not matched to a gene. Germline values: CDR1 SGHDT, CDR2 YYEEEE. The CDR3 covers 16 residues. CDR3 amino acids: CASSPEREPPQETQYF. CDR3 DNA sequence: TGTGCCAGCAGCCCAGAGCGGGAGCCTCCTCAAGAGACCCAGTACTTC.

This clonotype has more than one count but fewer than ten. The rearrangement links TRBV29-1 to TRBJ2-5; 9 bases line up with TRBD2. The CDR3 runs 13 residues. Germline V gene sequence: CDR1 SQVTM, CDR2 ANQGSEA. V shed 3 bases, J shed 6 bases, and the junction held 5 bases outside the gene matches. This chain's CDR3 is CSVEREGLKTQYF. The CDR3 coding sequence is TGCAGCGTTGAGCGGGAGGGCTTAAAGACCCAGTACTTC.

This clonotype has only a few counts. The gene calls are TRBV7-9 and TRBJ2-5, with TRBD2 identical over 7 bases. The CDR3 is 15 residues long. The V gene's germline CDR1 is SEHNR and CDR2 FQNEAQ (reference sequence). The junction had 7 bases not matched to a gene; V was cut back by 1 base and J by 5 bases. The CDR3 loop is CASSLGGSASETQYF. CDR3 DNA: TGTGCCAGCAGCTTAGGCGGGAGTGCTTCGGAGACCCAGTACTTC.

The V call is TRBV20-1, the J call TRBJ2-7; D possibly corresponds to TRBD2 (5 bases). TRBJ2-4 explains the end of the DNA better; the J call may be wrong. CDR1 DFQATT and CDR2 SNEGSKA come from the germline V gene (reference sequence). This CDR3 is 14 amino acids long. The CDR3 sequence: CSAISGLLKNIQYF. CDR3 DNA sequence: TGCAGTGCTATATCTGGACTTCTCAAAAACATTCAGTACTTC.

The sample holds a few counts of this clonotype. Relative to the germline gene, one junction end is altered; a read error may explain this. The genes are TRBV4-2 and TRBJ1-1, with D uncertain. The CDR3 contains 12 residues. Germline V gene data show CDR1 as LGHNA and CDR2 as YNFKEQ. CDR3 residues: CASRQGLGEAFF. The CDR3 DNA sequence: TGTGCCAGCAGACAAGGGTTGGGGGAAGCTTTCTTT.

The CDR3 DNA sequence: TGCAGTGCTAGAGATCTGATGGGTACGCAGTATTTT. Amino acids: CSARDLMGTQYF. The chain carries TRBV20-1 and TRBJ2-3; D uncertain. The V and J ends lost 0 bases and 8 bases respectively, with 9 bases between them. Germline V gene sequence: CDR1 DFQATT, CDR2 SNEGSKA (reference sequence). This CDR3 comprises 12 residues.

The rearrangement joins TRBV20-1 to TRBJ2-1; 8 bases line up with TRBD2. CDR1 DFQATT and CDR2 SNEGSKA come from the germline V gene (reference sequence). The length of the CDR3 is 14 residues. Losses at the gene ends were 0 bases for V and 10 bases for J; bases not matched to a gene: 8. The CDR3 DNA follows: TGCAGTGCTAGAGAGGGCAGCGGGAGAGTCGAGCAGTTCTTC. Translating it yields CSAREGSGRVEQFF.

This clonotype turned up a few times. V gene TRBV28 combines with J gene TRBJ2-7; D is undetermined. Trimming took off 6 bases at V and 0 bases at J, with 9 bases between the two ends. Germline V gene data show CDR1 as MDHEN and CDR2 as SYDVKM. The CDR3 is 13 residues long. This CDR3 reads CASSLMDSYEQYF. Written as DNA, the CDR3 is TGTGCCAGCAGCCTTATGGACTCCTACGAGCAGTACTTC.

The chain carries TRBV12-3 or TRBV12-4 and TRBJ2-4; possible D gene TRBD1, 6 bases. Gene TRBJ2-5 matches the end of the DNA better, so the J call may be wrong. This CDR3 has 15 amino acids. CDR3 nucleotides: TGTGCCAGCACCTCCTTAGGGGGATTGGGGGAGACCCAGTACTTC. Translation: CASTSLGGLGETQYF.

This chain connects TRBV27 to TRBJ2-1; tentative D call: TRBD2 (6 bases). Per germline, CDR1 MNHEY and CDR2 SMNVEV (reference sequence). This CDR3 has 16 residues. Trimming removed 5 bases from V and 4 bases from J, with 18 bases in between. The CDR3 DNA reads as TGTGCCAGCAGTCCCCCCGGGGAGGACAATTACAATGAGCAGTTCTTC. This encodes CASSPPGEDNYNEQFF.

This clonotype was seen a single time. This rearrangement joins TRBV12-3 or TRBV12-4 to TRBJ2-4; D is perhaps TRBD2 (6 bases). The V and J ends lost 5 bases and 8 bases respectively, with 16 bases between them. The CDR3 sequence is 14 residues long. This chain's CDR3 is CASSPGTGSHIQYF. The CDR3 region has the DNA TGTGCCAGCAGTCCCGGGACTGGATCCCACATTCAGTACTTC.

The chain carries TRBV12-5 and TRBJ1-5; D not certain. CDR1 is LGHNT and CDR2 is FRNRAP in the germline V gene. Trimming removed 2 bases from V and 2 bases from J, with 7 bases in between. CDR3 length: 14 amino acids. CDR3 coding DNA: TGTGCTAGTGGTTTGCCTAATGGCAATCAGCCCCAGCATTTT. It codes for CASGLPNGNQPQHF.

V is TRBV7-6 and J is TRBJ2-7; TRBD2 might be the D (5 bases). The length of the CDR3 is 14 residues. Per germline, CDR1 SGHVS and CDR2 FNYEAQ. Deletions cut 4 bases from V and 2 bases from J, with 12 bases between. CDR3 sequence reads: CASSSTSFPYEQYF. CDR3 coding DNA: TGTGCCAGCAGCTCAACTAGTTTTCCCTACGAGCAGTACTTC.

The CDR3 DNA follows: TGCAGTGCTGCGATGGGGGAGGGCCGTAATGAGCAGTTCTTC. Residues: CSAAMGEGRNEQFF. This chain connects TRBV20-1 to TRBJ2-1, with TRBD2 identical over 7 bases. With V trimmed by 5 bases and J by 7 bases, 11 bases remained unmatched. CDR1 DFQATT and CDR2 SNEGSKA come from the germline V gene (reference sequence). The CDR3 loop spans 14 amino acids.

The chain joins TRBV2 to TRBJ2-4; tentatively, D is TRBD1 (6 bases). TRBJ2-7 explains the end of the DNA better; the J call may be wrong. Germline CDR1 and CDR2: SNHLY and FYNNEI. CDR3 length equals 16 residues. The CDR3 reads CASRVSLTGGTYEQYF. CDR3 DNA: TGTGCCAGCAGAGTAAGTCTGACAGGCGGTACCTACGAGCAGTACTTC.

The chain uses TRBV20-1 and TRBJ2-7; D is undetermined. Germline-derived CDR1 and CDR2 are DFQATT and SNEGSKA (reference sequence). The CDR3 runs to 12 residues. The V end lost 6 bases, the J end lost 7 bases, and 16 bases lay between the germline ends. The CDR3 nucleotides are TGCAGTGCCGCGGACCGTTTTGGAGAGCAGTACTTC. Translation: CSAADRFGEQYF.

This clonotype was seen only a few times. This rearrangement joins TRBV20-1 to TRBJ2-1, with TRBD2 matching 10 bases. V lost 6 bases, J lost 6 bases, and 8 bases stayed unmatched. Germline values: CDR1 DFQATT, CDR2 SNEGSKA (reference sequence). This CDR3 is 14 amino acids long. The CDR3 sequence is CSAPSGRASNEQFF. The CDR3 DNA sequence: TGCAGTGCCCCGAGCGGGAGGGCAAGCAATGAGCAGTTCTTC.

A single count supports this clonotype. The chain joins TRBV12-3 or TRBV12-4 to TRBJ1-1; TRBD1 matches at 7 bases. The CDR3 has 15 residues. With 5 bases clipped from V and 12 bases from J, the junction kept 18 bases outside the gene matches. CDR3 nucleotide sequence: TGTGCCAGCAGTCCCCTACTGGGACAGCCTCAGACAACTTTCTTT. Translating it yields CASSPLLGQPQTTFF.

This clonotype was seen a single time. The V gene is TRBV11-2, the J gene TRBJ2-2, with TRBD2 matching 8 bases. J was trimmed by 7 bases and V by 3 bases; bases with no gene match: 4. This CDR3 is built from 14 residues. CDR1 SGHAT and CDR2 FQNNGV come from the germline V gene. The CDR3: CASSFSGGDGELFF. Written as DNA, the CDR3 is TGTGCCAGCAGCTTTTCGGGAGGGGACGGGGAGCTGTTTTTT.

This clonotype was found a few times. DNA for the CDR3: TGTGCCAGCAGTGTACAGGGGGCATACTACGAGCAGTACTTC. This sequence encodes CASSVQGAYYEQYF. The V and J genes are TRBV6-1 and TRBJ2-7; 9 positions match TRBD1. V lost 4 bases and J lost 3; bases outside the gene matches: 4. The CDR3 totals 14 residues. Germline CDR1 reads MNHNS; CDR2 reads SASEGT.

The chain has TRBV4-2 and TRBJ2-3; no clear D. The CDR3 covers 16 residues. V shed 0 bases and J shed 4 bases, with 14 bases lying between them. Looked up from germline, CDR1 is LGHNA and CDR2 is YNFKEQ. CDR3 region: CASSQDWRDMADTQYF. CDR3 DNA sequence: TGTGCCAGCAGCCAAGACTGGCGTGATATGGCAGATACGCAGTATTTT.

In its sample, this clonotype was seen a few times. This chain uses TRBV20-1 with TRBJ2-7; 7 positions match TRBD1. The CDR3 extends over 14 amino acids. Trimming removed 6 bases from V and 3 bases from J; junction bases left unmatched: 11. The germline CDR1 and CDR2 sequences are DFQATT and SNEGSKA (reference sequence). The CDR3 bases are TGCAGTGCCACCGAGACAGGGTGGGACTACGAGCAGTACTTC. This codes for CSATETGWDYEQYF.